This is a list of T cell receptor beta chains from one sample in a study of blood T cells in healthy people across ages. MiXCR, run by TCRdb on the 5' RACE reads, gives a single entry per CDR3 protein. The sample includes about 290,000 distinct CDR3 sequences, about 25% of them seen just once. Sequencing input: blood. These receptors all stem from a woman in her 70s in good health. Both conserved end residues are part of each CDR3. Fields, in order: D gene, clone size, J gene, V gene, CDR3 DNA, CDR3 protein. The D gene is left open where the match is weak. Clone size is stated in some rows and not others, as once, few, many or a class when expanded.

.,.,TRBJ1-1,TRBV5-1,TGCGCCAGCAGCTTGGCCCAGGGGAGACCTGAAGCTTTCTTT,CASSLAQGRPEAFF
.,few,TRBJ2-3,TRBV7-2,TGTGCCAGCAGCTTATCCGGTACGCAGTATTTT,CASSLSGTQYF
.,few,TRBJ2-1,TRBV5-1,TGCGCCAGCAGCCTTAGCGGAGTTTACAATGAGCAGTTCTTC,CASSLSGVYNEQFF
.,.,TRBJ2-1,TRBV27,TGTGCCAGCAGTTTATACCCCCCCGATGAGCAGTTCTTC,CASSLYPPDEQFF
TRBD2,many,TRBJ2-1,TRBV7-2,TGTGCCAGCAGCCTCCGGACTAGCGGGAGTAATGAGCAGTTCTTC,CASSLRTSGSNEQFF
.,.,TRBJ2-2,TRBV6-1,TGTGCCAGCAGTGGTCGCCCCGACACCGGGGAGCTGTTTTTT,CASSGRPDTGELFF
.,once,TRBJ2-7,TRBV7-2,TGTGCCAGCAGCTTTAAGGGAAGCTACGAGCAGTACTTC,CASSFKGSYEQYF
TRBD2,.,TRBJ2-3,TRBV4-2,TGTGCCAGCAGCCAAGAAGTCGGGAGGGCAGATACGCAGTATTTT,CASSQEVGRADTQYF
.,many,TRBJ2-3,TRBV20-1,TGCAGTGCTTCAGAGACGGGGGACACAGATACGCAGTATTTT,CSASETGDTDTQYF
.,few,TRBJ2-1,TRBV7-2,TGTGCCAGCAGCTATGAAGCGACAAAAATATTCTTC,CASSYEATKIFF
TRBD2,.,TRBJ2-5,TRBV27,TGTGCCAGCTATGGACGGGACCTCCTAGCGGGAAGCGCCCGGGGGCTACAAGAGACCCAGTACTTC,CASYGRDLLAGSARGLQETQYF
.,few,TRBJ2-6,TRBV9,TGTGCCAGCCACAGGGAATTGTGTGGGGCCAACGTCCTGACTTTC,CASHRELCGANVLTF
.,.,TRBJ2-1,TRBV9,TGTGCCAGCAGCGTAGGGTCAGGGGCCTACAATGAGCAGTTCTTC,CASSVGSGAYNEQFF
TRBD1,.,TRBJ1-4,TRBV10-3,TGTGCCATCAGCCGAGGACAGGGGGCAGGTGAAAAACTGTTTTTT,CAISRGQGAGEKLFF
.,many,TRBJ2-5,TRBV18,TGTGCCAGCTCACGCGAATCTGGGAACCAAGAGACCCAGTACTTC,CASSRESGNQETQYF
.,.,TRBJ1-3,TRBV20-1,TGCAGTGCTAGAGACGGCAGGAGCTCTGGAAACACCATATATTTT,CSARDGRSSGNTIYF
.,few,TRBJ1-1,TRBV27,TGTGCTTCTTCGAGGGGTAGAGGGAACACTGAAGCTTTCTTT,CASSRGRGNTEAFF
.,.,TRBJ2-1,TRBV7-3,TGTGCCAGCAGCTTATTCGAGGGTGAGCAGTTCTTC,CASSLFEGEQFF
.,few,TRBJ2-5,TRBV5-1,TGCGCCAGCAGCTTTAGCGCCAAGGAGACCCAGTACTTC,CASSFSAKETQYF
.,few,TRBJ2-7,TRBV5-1,TGCGCCAGCAGCTCTCAAGGGACACCCACCTACGAGCAGTACTTC,CASSSQGTPTYEQYF
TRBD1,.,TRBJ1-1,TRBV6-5,TGTGCCAGCAGTTACGGCCGACAGGGGAACACTGAAGCTTTCTTT,CASSYGRQGNTEAFF
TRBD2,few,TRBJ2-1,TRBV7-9,TGTGCCAGCAGCCCAAGCCGGCTAGCGGGCAGCGATGAGCAGTTCTTC,CASSPSRLAGSDEQFF
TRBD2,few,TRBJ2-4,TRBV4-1,TGCGCCAGCAGCCAGGGACTAGCGGGAGGGAAAGCCAAAAACATTCAGTACTTC,CASSQGLAGGKAKNIQYF
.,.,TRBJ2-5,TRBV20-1,TGCAGTGCCCGCCCGGCCCCGGTGGAGACCCAGTACTTC,CSARPAPVETQYF
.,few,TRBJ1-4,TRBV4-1,TGCGCCAGCAGCCAAGATTGGGTGGCCGCAACTAATGAAAAACTGTTTTTT,CASSQDWVAATNEKLFF
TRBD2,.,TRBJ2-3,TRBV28,TGTGCCAGCAGACCCTCTTGGCGGGAGTTGACAGATACGCAGTATTTT,CASRPSWRELTDTQYF
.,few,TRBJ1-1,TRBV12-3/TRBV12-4,TGTGCCAGCAGTTCGACAGAGAACACTGAAGCTTTCTTT,CASSSTENTEAFF
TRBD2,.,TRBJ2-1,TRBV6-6,TGTGCCAGCAGAGGGACTAGCGGGAGTAAGGATGAGCAGTTCTTC,CASRGTSGSKDEQFF
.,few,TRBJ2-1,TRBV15,TGTGCCACCAGCAGAGTGGTCAATATGGGGGTTGAGCAGTTCTTC,CATSRVVNMGVEQFF
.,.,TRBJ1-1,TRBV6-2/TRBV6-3,TGTGCCAGCGGAACAGGGATGTACACTGAAGCTTTCTTT,CASGTGMYTEAFF
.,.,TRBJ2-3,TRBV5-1,TGCGCCAGCAGCCTCGGTCTTGGAGATACGCAGTATTTT,CASSLGLGDTQYF
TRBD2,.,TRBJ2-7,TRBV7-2,TGTGCCAGCAGCTCTCAATCCGGGACTATCGAGTACGAGCAGTACTTC,CASSSQSGTIEYEQYF
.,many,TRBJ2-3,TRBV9,TGTGCCAGCAGCGTAGCTTCTAGTGGGACAGATACGCAGTATTTT,CASSVASSGTDTQYF
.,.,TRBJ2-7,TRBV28,TGTGCCAGCAGGACCTCCCGGCCCACCGAGCAGTACTTC,CASRTSRPTEQYF
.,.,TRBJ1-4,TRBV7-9,TGTGCCAGCAGCCGGGCGGAGGGACGAATGGAAAAACTGTTTTTT,CASSRAEGRMEKLFF
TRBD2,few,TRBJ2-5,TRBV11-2,TGTGCCAGCAGCTTAGGGACTAGCGGGATCAGAGAGACCCAGTACTTC,CASSLGTSGIRETQYF
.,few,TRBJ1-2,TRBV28,TGTGCCAGCACCTCAGACAACGACTATGGCTACACCTTC,CASTSDNDYGYTF
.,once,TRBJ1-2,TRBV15,TGTGCCACCAGCAGAGATGAGGGCAGTAGCTACACCTTC,CATSRDEGSSYTF
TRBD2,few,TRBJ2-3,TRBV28,TGTGCCAGCAGTCAAGGGACTATGGGGACAGATACGCAGTATTTT,CASSQGTMGTDTQYF
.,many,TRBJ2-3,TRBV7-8,TGTGCCAGCAGCTTACGGACAGATACGCAGTATTTT,CASSLRTDTQYF
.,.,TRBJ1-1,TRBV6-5,TGTGCCAGCAGCAAGAATGACAGACGGAACACTGAAGCTTTCTTT,CASSKNDRRNTEAFF
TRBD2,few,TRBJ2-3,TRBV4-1,TGCGCCAGCAGCCAAGATACCTTACTAGCGGGAGGCACAGATACGCAGTATTTT,CASSQDTLLAGGTDTQYF
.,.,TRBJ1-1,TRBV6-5,TGTGCCAGCAGTTACTCGGGGAAAGCTTTCTTT,CASSYSGKAFF
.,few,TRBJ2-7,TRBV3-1,TGTGCCAGCAGCCAAGAGGACGAGCAGTACTTC,CASSQEDEQYF
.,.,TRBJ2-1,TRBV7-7,TGTGCTAGCAGCCCCCGGGACGTTAACAATGAGCAGTTCTTC,CASSPRDVNNEQFF
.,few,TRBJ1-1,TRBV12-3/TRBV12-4,TGTGCCAGCAGTCGAATTGGACCGCCACGAACTGAAGCTTTCTTT,CASSRIGPPRTEAFF
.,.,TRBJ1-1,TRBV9,TGTGCCAGCAGCGTAGCCAGGAACACTGAAGCTTTCTTT,CASSVARNTEAFF
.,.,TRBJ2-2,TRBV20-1,TGCAGTGCTAGGCCTAGAACCTACACCGGGGAGCTGTTTTTT,CSARPRTYTGELFF
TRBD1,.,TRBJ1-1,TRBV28,TGTGCCAGCCGACCTTGGACAGGGACGGATACTGAAGCTTTCTTT,CASRPWTGTDTEAFF
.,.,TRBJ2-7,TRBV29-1,TGCAGCGTTGTGGCGGACTACTCCTACGAGCAGTACTTC,CSVVADYSYEQYF
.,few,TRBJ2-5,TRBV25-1,TGTGCCAGCAGTGAACCTACGGGACAAGGGACCCAGTACTTC,CASSEPTGQGTQYF
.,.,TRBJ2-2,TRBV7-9,TGTGCCAGCAGCCCCCAGAGGGCGTTACAGAACACCGGGGAGCTGTTTTTT,CASSPQRALQNTGELFF